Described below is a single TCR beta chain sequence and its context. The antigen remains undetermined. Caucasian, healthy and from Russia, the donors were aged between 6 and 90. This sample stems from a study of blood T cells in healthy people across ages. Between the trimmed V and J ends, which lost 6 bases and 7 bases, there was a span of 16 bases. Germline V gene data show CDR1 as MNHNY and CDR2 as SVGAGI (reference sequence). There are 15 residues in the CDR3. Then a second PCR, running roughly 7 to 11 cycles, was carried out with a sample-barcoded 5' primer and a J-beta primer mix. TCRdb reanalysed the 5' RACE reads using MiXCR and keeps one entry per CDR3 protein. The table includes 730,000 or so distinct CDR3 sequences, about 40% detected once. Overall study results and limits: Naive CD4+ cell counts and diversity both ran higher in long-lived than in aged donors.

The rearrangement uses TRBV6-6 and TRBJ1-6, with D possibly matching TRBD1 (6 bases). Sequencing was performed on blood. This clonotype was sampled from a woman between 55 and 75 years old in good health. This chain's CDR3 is CASSRQAQGNSPLHF. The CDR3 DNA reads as TGTGCCAGCAGCCGACAGGCGCAAGGGAATTCACCCCTCCACTTT.